This T cell receptor beta chain was profiled in a study of blood T cell repertoires in COVID-19. Background on the study: Samples came from the United States, Italy and Spain, spanning acute and convalescent COVID-19. PBMCs, B-cell-depleted T cells, or T cells were the source of the cDNA or gDNA that made up the material.

Repertoires were generated with immunoSEQ multiplex PCR, while TCRdb's copy carries only in-frame clones and drops some. Of a few hundred thousand clones in the sample, 90% are singletons; the top ten hold roughly 4.3%. This clone appeared once. V was trimmed by 3 bases and J by 4 bases, leaving 15 bases between them. Germline CDR1 reads KGHSH; CDR2 reads LQKENI. The CDR3 is 15 residues long. The sequenced sample was PBMCs or T cells enriched from blood (not recorded which). This receptor was identified in a woman under 30 with acute COVID-19. The rearrangement links TRBV18 to TRBJ1-1; TRBD1 might be the D (6 bases). CDR3: CASSPRQVKGTEAFF. The CDR3 DNA sequence: TGTGCCAGCTCACCTAGACAGGTTAAGGGCACTGAAGCTTTCTTT.